The clone carrying this T cell receptor beta chain came up a few times. Its antigen is still unknown. This sample was taken from a study of CD8 T cells in ankylosing spondylitis. Study findings and constraints: What appeared characteristic of ankylosing spondylitis blood was a TCR beta motif of 7 or 8 highly homologous variants. Earlier reports found some motif variants in synovial fluid and blood in reactive arthritis. Disease-linked clones bore a CD8+ phenotype, appearing relatively rarely in peripheral blood.

Construction of TCR beta libraries was performed using quantitative 5'-RACE with molecular barcodes. TCRdb fed the 5' RACE reads into MiXCR, producing one record per CDR3 protein. The data hold approximately 440,000 distinct CDR3 sequences, with 17% observed a single time. The clonotype comes from a male donor with ankylosing spondylitis. The sample was blood, either unsorted or a sorted T cell fraction (not recorded which).

In DNA, the CDR3 is TGTGCCAGCAGCTTAGGGTCTCACTATGGCTACACCTTC. Its translation: CASSLGSHYGYTF. This sequence joins TRBV11-2 and TRBJ1-2; D unresolved. Looked up from germline, CDR1 is SGHAT and CDR2 is FQNNGV. The CDR3 contains 13 residues. Trimming stripped 1 base from V and 3 bases from J, with 6 bases between.